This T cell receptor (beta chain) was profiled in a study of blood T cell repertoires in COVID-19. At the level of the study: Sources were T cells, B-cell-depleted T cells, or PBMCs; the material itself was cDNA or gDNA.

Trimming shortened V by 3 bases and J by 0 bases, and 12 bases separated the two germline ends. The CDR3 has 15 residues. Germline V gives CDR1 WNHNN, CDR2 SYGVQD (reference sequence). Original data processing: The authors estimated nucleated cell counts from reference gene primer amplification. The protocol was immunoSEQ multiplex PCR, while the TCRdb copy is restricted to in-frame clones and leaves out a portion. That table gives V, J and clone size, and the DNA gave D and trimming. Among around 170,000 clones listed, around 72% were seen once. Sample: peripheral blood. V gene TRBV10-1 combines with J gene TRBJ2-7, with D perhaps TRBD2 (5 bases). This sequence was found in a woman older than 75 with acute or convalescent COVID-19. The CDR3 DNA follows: TGCGCCAGCAGTGAAAAGGACTTCGGCTCCTACGAGCAGTACTTC. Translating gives CASSEKDFGSYEQYF.